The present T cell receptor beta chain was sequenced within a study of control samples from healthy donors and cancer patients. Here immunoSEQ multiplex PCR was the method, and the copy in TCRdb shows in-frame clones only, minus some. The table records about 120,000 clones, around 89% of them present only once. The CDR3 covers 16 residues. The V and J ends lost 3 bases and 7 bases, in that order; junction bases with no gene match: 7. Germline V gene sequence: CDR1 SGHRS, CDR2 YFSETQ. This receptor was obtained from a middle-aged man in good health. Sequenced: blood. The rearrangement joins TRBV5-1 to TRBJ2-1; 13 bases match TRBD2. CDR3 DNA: TGCGCCAGCAGCTCCTCACTAGCGGGGGGGCGGAATGAGCAGTTCTTC. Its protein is CASSSSLAGGRNEQFF.